This T cell receptor (beta chain) was recovered during a study of blood T cell repertoires in COVID-19. The CDR3 runs 18 residues. Germline loops: CDR1 SGHAT, CDR2 FQNNGV. Trimming stripped 2 bases from V and 10 bases from J, with 24 bases between. Clones were sequenced by immunoSEQ multiplex PCR, and TCRdb holds only the in-frame ones, with some missing. This sample has 110,000 to 150,000 clones, with roughly 86% found just once. The sequenced sample consisted of peripheral blood. This sequence was found in a human donor in a cohort sampled during active COVID-19. The genes are TRBV11-2 and TRBJ1-6, with D uncertain. The CDR3 DNA follows: TGTGCCAGCAGCTTACCTTACGTCGCCGTAGCGGCGGGGTCACCCCTCCACTTT. Its protein product is CASSLPYVAVAAGSPLHF.